These 12 T cell receptor beta chains share one sample of origin, sequenced in a study of blood T cell repertoires in COVID-19. Clones were sequenced by immunoSEQ multiplex PCR, and TCRdb holds only the in-frame ones, with some missing. The sample includes under 150,000 clones, around 81% of them seen just once. The specimen was peripheral blood. The source is a human donor in a cohort sampled during active COVID-19.

The chain employs TRBV7-9 and TRBJ2-2; TRBD1 matches 8 bases. The CDR3 has 14 amino acids. Germline CDR1 reads SEHNR; CDR2 reads FQNEAQ (reference sequence). After removal of 5 bases from V and 10 bases from J, the junction contained 9 bases not matched to a gene. The CDR3 sequence is CASSPRDRPPELFF. DNA of the CDR3: TGTGCCAGCAGCCCCCGGGACAGGCCCCCGGAGCTGTTTTTT.

The chain has TRBV11-2 and TRBJ1-1, with D unclear. Per germline, CDR1 SGHAT and CDR2 FQNNGV. Trimming removed 7 bases from V and 3 bases from J, with 15 bases in between. The CDR3 contains 14 residues. The CDR3 is CASTFGGFDTEAFF. As DNA, the CDR3 is TGTGCCAGCACCTTCGGCGGCTTCGACACTGAAGCTTTCTTT.

The chain couples TRBV9 to TRBJ2-7, with 11 bases lining up with TRBD2. The CDR3 totals 14 residues. With V trimmed by 3 bases and J by 4 bases, 3 bases remained unmatched. Looked up from germline, CDR1 is SGDLS and CDR2 is YYNGEE. The CDR3 nucleotides are TGTGCCAGCAGCGACCCTAGCGGGGGGTACGAGCAGTACTTC. Amino acids: CASSDPSGGYEQYF.

The chain carries TRBV20-1 and TRBJ2-3, with a weak D call TRBD2 (6 bases). This CDR3 comprises 15 residues. Germline-derived CDR1 and CDR2 are DFQATT and SNEGSKA (reference sequence). Between the trimmed V and J ends, which lost 3 bases and 6 bases, there was a span of 19 bases. The CDR3 DNA follows: TGCAGTGCTAGTCCCGCGGGGTGGGCTAGGGATACGCAGTATTTT. It translates to CSASPAGWARDTQYF.

This chain joins TRBV9 and TRBJ1-5, with a possible D match to TRBD1 (5 bases). V lost 0 bases, J lost 2 bases, and 15 bases lay in between. CDR3 size: 17 residues. Germline-derived CDR1 and CDR2 are SGDLS and YYNGEE. CDR3 DNA sequence: TGTGCCAGCAGCGTAGGGCTAGGGGCGCAGGGCAATCAGCCCCAGCATTTT. This encodes CASSVGLGAQGNQPQHF.

This chain connects TRBV28 to TRBJ1-1; possible D gene TRBD1, 6 bases. Trimming removed 7 bases from V and 7 bases from J, with 13 bases in between. Germline V gene sequence: CDR1 MDHEN, CDR2 SYDVKM. CDR3 length: 12 residues. The DNA of the CDR3 is TGTGCCAGCACGGAAGGGGGGGGTGAAGCTTTCTTT. Translation gives CASTEGGGEAFF.

The V gene is TRBV6-4, the J gene TRBJ1-1; 10 bases are shared with TRBD1. CDR1 MRHNA and CDR2 SNTAGT come from the germline V gene. The CDR3 sequence is 14 residues long. With V trimmed by 6 bases and J by 5 bases, 6 bases remained unmatched. In DNA form, the CDR3 reads TGTGCCAGCAGCCGGGACAGGGGTTATACTGAAGCTTTCTTT. This gives the protein CASSRDRGYTEAFF.

CDR3 sequence reads: CASSVTGRIYEQYF. CDR3 nucleotides: TGTGCCAGCAGCGTGACAGGGCGGATCTACGAGCAGTACTTC. The rearrangement joins TRBV6-5 to TRBJ2-7; 7 nucleotides line up with TRBD1. The trim removed 6 bases at V and 3 bases at J, leaving 8 bases unmatched. Germline lookup yields CDR1 MNHEY and CDR2 SVGAGI. This CDR3 region has 14 residues.

This clone has only one observation. V is TRBV5-5 and J is TRBJ2-3, with 7 bases aligning to TRBD1. The CDR3 sequence is 15 residues long. Trimming took 0 bases from V and 3 from J; bases not matched to a gene: 4. The germline V gene encodes CDR1 SGHKS and CDR2 YYEKEE (reference sequence). DNA for the CDR3: TGTGCCAGCAGCTTGGATATGGGACAGACAGATACGCAGTATTTT. It codes for CASSLDMGQTDTQYF.

The chain has TRBV5-1 and TRBJ2-7, with a tentative D call TRBD2 (7 bases). From germline, CDR1 is SGHRS and CDR2 YFSETQ. The CDR3 runs 14 residues. The V and J ends lost 3 bases and 5 bases respectively, with 15 bases between them. CDR3 in amino acids: CASSWLGGGNEQYF. In DNA, the CDR3 is TGCGCCAGCAGCTGGTTGGGAGGGGGAAACGAGCAGTACTTC. Complete variable domain (other parts from reference TRBV5-1 and TRBJ2-7): KAGVTQTPRYLIKTRGQQVTLSCSPISGHRSVSWYQQTPGQGLQFLFEYFSETQRNKGNFPGRFSGRQFSNSRSEMNVSTLELGDSALYLCASSWLGGGNEQYFGPGTRLTVT.

V is TRBV5-1 and J is TRBJ2-7; 9 bases align to TRBD1. This CDR3 contains 15 residues. Trimming took 5 bases from V and 5 from J; bases not matched to a gene: 11. The germline CDR1 and CDR2 sequences are SGHRS and YFSETQ. This CDR3 is CASRAGRTGADEQYF. CDR3 coding DNA: TGCGCCAGCAGGGCCGGCAGGACAGGGGCGGACGAGCAGTACTTC.

This clone was found a few times. The V call is TRBV7-3, the J call TRBJ2-2; TRBD2 matches 7 bases. The germline CDR1 and CDR2 sequences are SGHTA and FQGTGA. The CDR3 loop spans 15 amino acids. V shed 4 bases and J 1 base; nucleotides not matched to a gene: 3. Here the CDR3 reads CASSSKRGNTGELFF. In DNA form, the CDR3 reads TGTGCCAGCAGCTCCAAGCGGGGGAACACCGGGGAGCTGTTTTTT.